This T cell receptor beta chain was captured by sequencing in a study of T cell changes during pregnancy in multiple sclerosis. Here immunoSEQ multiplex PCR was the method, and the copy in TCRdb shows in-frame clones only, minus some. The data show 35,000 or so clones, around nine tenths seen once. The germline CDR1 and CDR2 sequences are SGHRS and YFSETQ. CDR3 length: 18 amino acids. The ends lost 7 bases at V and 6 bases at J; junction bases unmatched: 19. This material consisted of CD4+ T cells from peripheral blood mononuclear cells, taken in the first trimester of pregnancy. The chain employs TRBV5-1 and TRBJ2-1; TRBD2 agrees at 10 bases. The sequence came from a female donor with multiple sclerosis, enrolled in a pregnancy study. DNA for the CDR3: TGCGCCAGCTCCTCCCTGTCCAGCGGGGGGGCCCCGGTCAATGAGCAGTTCTTC. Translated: CASSSLSSGGAPVNEQFF.